A selection of T cell receptor beta chains follows, all from one sample in a study of CD8 T cells in ankylosing spondylitis. TCRdb re-called the 5' RACE reads through MiXCR, storing one row per CDR3 protein. The top ten hold about 48% of the sample, which has fewer than 35,000 distinct CDR3 sequences, around 30% seen once. Sequenced input: synovial fluid, either unsorted or a sorted T cell fraction (not recorded which). The receptors originated from a male donor with ankylosing spondylitis. Both conserved end residues are part of each CDR3. Fields, in order: clone size, V gene, J gene, D gene, CDR3 DNA, CDR3 protein. D genes are given only for firm matches. The size entry is marked missing in some rows and otherwise reads once, few, many or a size class.

.	TRBV5-1	TRBJ2-5	.	TGCGCCAGCAGCTTCTTTGTGACATCCTCGGGGACCCAGTACTTC	CASSFFVTSSGTQYF
.	TRBV14	TRBJ2-1	.	TGTGCCAGCAGCCAAGTCTACAATGAGCAGTTCTTC	CASSQVYNEQFF
many	TRBV2	TRBJ2-2	TRBD2	TGTGCCAGCAGCTGGACTAGCGCGACCCCGAACACCGGGGAGCTGTTTTTT	CASSWTSATPNTGELFF
.	TRBV12-3/TRBV12-4	TRBJ2-7	TRBD1	TGTGCCAGCAGGGACGGGACAGGGACATACGAGCAGTACTTC	CASRDGTGTYEQYF
few	TRBV4-1	TRBJ1-5	.	TGCGCCAGCAGCCAAACAGGTTCCGATCAGCCCCAGCATTTT	CASSQTGSDQPQHF
.	TRBV29-1	TRBJ1-2	.	TGCAGCGGACACGTACAGGGTTCCTATGGCTACACCTTC	CSGHVQGSYGYTF
.	TRBV7-7	TRBJ2-1	.	TGTGCCAGCAGCTTAGCAGAAGGGGCCCATGAGCAGTTCTTC	CASSLAEGAHEQFF
.	TRBV7-9	TRBJ2-5	TRBD2	TGTGCCAGCAGCTTAATGCTAGCGGGAGAGGACCAGTACTTC	CASSLMLAGEDQYF
few	TRBV7-8	TRBJ2-3	TRBD2	TGTGCCAGCAGCTTACCCTCCGCGGGGAGGGCCACAGATACGCAGTATTTT	CASSLPSAGRATDTQYF
few	TRBV7-9	TRBJ1-2	TRBD1	TGTGCCAGCAGCTTACCCTCCGGGACAGGGGTCGGCTACACCTTC	CASSLPSGTGVGYTF
.	TRBV20-1	TRBJ2-1	TRBD1	TGCAGTGCTACCCTGAAGGGGGCTGAATACAATGAGCAGTTCTTC	CSATLKGAEYNEQFF
.	TRBV15	TRBJ1-2	TRBD1	TGTGCCACCAGCAGAGGGACAGGATATGGCGACACCTTC	CATSRGTGYGDTF
.	TRBV19	TRBJ1-2	.	TGTGCCAGTAGTATTGGGACGACGATCCGCTATGGCTACACCTTC	CASSIGTTIRYGYTF
.	TRBV21-1	TRBJ1-1	.	TGTGCCAGCAGCAAATTGGGGGGGGGTATGAACACTGAAGCTTTCTTT	CASSKLGGGMNTEAFF
.	TRBV3-1	TRBJ2-5	TRBD1	TGTGCCAGCAGCCTGCTCGGGACAGGGAAACAAGAGACCCAGTACTTC	CASSLLGTGKQETQYF
.	TRBV9	TRBJ1-2	TRBD1	TGTGCCAGCAGCGTAACCGACAGGGTACATGGCTACACCTTC	CASSVTDRVHGYTF
.	TRBV12-3/TRBV12-4	TRBJ1-1	.	TGTGCCAGCAGTTCGAATGAAGCTTTCTTT	CASSSNEAFF
many	TRBV29-1	TRBJ1-1	TRBD1	TGCAGCGTTGAAGAGGGACAGGCGAACACTGAAGCTTTCTTT	CSVEEGQANTEAFF
.	TRBV20-1	TRBJ2-2	.	TGCAGTGCTAGGATAGGAGGGGCCGACACCGGGGAGCTGTTTTTT	CSARIGGADTGELFF
.	TRBV15	TRBJ2-2	TRBD2	TGTGCCACCAGCAGAGATAGCGGGCTGAACACCGGGGAGCTGTTTTTT	CATSRDSGLNTGELFF
.	TRBV27	TRBJ2-7	TRBD2	TGTGCCAATCGCCTCCCGGGACTAGCGGGAGGGCCGGGGGAGCAGTACTTC	CANRLPGLAGGPGEQYF
.	TRBV24-1	TRBJ2-1	.	TGTGCCACCAGTGATTTAGCTACCTACAATGAGCAGTTCTTC	CATSDLATYNEQFF
.	TRBV7-9	TRBJ1-1	.	TGTGCCAGCAGCTCAATAGGGGGATTCACTGAAGCTTTCTTT	CASSSIGGFTEAFF
many	TRBV11-3	TRBJ2-2	.	TGTGCCAGCAGCCCAGGGGGGCACACCGGGGAGCTGTTTTTT	CASSPGGHTGELFF
.	TRBV5-1	TRBJ2-1	.	TGCGCCAGCAGCTTGGAAACTTACAATGAGCAGTTCTTC	CASSLETYNEQFF
.	TRBV7-9	TRBJ2-7	.	TGTGCCAGCAGCCAATGGAAGGGACTCAACTACGAGCAGTACTTC	CASSQWKGLNYEQYF
.	TRBV27	TRBJ2-3	.	TGTGCCAGCAGACTCTTGGGGGCGGGAAGCACAGATACGCAGTATTTT	CASRLLGAGSTDTQYF
.	TRBV7-8	TRBJ1-3	.	TGTGCCAGCAGCTTAGCGTTTGGCCCCGGGTACACCATATATTTT	CASSLAFGPGYTIYF
many	TRBV24-1	TRBJ2-5	.	TGTGCCACCAGTGACTCGGGACTTTCAGAGACCCAGTACTTC	CATSDSGLSETQYF
.	TRBV20-1	TRBJ1-1	TRBD1	TGCAGTGCTAGGCCGGGACAGATGAACACTGAAGCTTTCTTT	CSARPGQMNTEAFF
.	TRBV27	TRBJ2-5	.	TGTGCCAGCAGTTTATCAGGAGGGATCCAAGAGACCCAGTACTTC	CASSLSGGIQETQYF
many	TRBV6-2/TRBV6-3	TRBJ2-3	.	TGTGCCAGCAGCACCTCGGGACCGTTAAGTACGCAGTATTTT	CASSTSGPLSTQYF
.	TRBV14	TRBJ2-7	TRBD1	TGTGCCAGCAGCCAAGGGGTGATAGGGGACAGCGACTACGAGCAGTACTTC	CASSQGVIGDSDYEQYF
.	TRBV19	TRBJ2-1	TRBD2	TGTGCCAGTAGTATCGCAACTAGCGGGAGGCCGGGTGAGCAGTTCTTC	CASSIATSGRPGEQFF